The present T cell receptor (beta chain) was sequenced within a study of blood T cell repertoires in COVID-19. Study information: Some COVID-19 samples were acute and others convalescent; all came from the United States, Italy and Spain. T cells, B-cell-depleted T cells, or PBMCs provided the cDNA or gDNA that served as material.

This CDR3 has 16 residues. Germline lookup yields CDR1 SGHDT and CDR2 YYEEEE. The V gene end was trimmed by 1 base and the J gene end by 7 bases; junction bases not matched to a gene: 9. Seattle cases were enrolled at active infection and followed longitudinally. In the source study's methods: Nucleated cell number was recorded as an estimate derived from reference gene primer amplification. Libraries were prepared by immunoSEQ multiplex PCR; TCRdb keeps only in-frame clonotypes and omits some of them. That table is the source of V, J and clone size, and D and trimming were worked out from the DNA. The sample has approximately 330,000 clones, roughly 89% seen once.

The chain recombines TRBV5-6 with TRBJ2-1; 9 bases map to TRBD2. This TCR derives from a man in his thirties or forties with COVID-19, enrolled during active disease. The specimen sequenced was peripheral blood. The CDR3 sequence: CASSLIGGLAANEQFF. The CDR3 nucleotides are TGTGCCAGCAGCTTGATAGGGGGACTAGCCGCAAATGAGCAGTTCTTC.